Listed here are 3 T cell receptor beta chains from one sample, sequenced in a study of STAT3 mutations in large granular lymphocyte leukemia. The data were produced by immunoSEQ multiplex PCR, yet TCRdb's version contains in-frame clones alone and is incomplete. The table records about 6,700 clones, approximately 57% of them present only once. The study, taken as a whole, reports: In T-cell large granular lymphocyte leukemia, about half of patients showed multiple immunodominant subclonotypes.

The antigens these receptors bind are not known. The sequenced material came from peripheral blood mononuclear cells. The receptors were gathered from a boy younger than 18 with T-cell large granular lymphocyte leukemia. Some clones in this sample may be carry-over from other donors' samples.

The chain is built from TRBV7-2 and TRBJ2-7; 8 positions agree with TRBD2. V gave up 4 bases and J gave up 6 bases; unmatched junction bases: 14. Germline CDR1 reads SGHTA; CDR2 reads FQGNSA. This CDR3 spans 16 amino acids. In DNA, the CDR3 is TGTGCCAGCAGCTCCGCGGGAGGCCGAGACGCTGTCGAGCAGTACTTC. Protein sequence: CASSSAGGRDAVEQYF.

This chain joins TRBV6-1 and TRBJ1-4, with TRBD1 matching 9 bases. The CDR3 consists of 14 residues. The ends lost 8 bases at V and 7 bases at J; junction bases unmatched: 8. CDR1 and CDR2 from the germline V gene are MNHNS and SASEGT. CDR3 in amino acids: CASGRGQGSEKLFF. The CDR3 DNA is TGTGCCAGCGGCCGGGGACAGGGCTCTGAAAAACTGTTTTTT.

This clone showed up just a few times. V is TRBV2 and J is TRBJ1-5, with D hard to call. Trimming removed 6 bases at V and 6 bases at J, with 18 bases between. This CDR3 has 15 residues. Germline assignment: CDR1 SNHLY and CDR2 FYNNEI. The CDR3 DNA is TGTGCCAGCAGCTTCACACAGAGGGTGGCTCAGCCCCAGCATTTT. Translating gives CASSFTQRVAQPQHF.